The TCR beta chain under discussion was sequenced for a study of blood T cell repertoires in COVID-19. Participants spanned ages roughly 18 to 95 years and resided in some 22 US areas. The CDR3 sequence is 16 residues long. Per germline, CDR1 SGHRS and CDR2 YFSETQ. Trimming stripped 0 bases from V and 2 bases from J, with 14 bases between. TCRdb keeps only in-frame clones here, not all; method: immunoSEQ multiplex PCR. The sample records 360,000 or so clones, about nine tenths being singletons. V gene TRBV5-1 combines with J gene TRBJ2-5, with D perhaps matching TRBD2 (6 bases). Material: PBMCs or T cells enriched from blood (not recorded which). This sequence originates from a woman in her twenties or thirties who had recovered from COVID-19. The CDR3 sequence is CASSLGFRRDQETQYF. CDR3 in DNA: TGCGCCAGCAGCTTGGGATTCAGGCGGGATCAAGAGACCCAGTACTTC.